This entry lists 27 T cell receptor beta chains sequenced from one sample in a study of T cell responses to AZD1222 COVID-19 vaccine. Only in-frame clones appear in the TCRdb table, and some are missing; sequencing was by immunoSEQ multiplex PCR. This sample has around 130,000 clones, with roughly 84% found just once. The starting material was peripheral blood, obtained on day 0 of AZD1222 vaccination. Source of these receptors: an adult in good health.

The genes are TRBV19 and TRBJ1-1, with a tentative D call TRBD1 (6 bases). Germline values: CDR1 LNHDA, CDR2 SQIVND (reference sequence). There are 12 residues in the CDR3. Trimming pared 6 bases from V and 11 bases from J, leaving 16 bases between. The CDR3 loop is CASSSGEVDAFF. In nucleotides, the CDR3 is TGTGCCAGTAGCTCAGGGGAAGTGGATGCTTTCTTT. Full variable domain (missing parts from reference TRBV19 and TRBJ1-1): DGGITQSPKYLFRKEGQNVTLSCEQNLNHDAMYWYRQDPGQGLRLIYYSQIVNDFQKGDIAEGYSVSREKKESFPLTVTSAQKNPTAFYLCASSSGEVDAFFGQGTRLTVV.

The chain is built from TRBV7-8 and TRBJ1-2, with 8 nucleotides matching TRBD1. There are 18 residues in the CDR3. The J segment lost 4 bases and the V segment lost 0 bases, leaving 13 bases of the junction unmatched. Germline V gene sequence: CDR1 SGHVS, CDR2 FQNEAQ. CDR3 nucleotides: TGTGCCAGCAGCTTAGCGAGTGGGGCAGGGGGCGACCTCTATGGCTACACCTTC. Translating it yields CASSLASGAGGDLYGYTF.

CDR3 bases: TGTGCCAGCAGCCAAGGATTAAACTATGGCTACACCTTC. Amino acid sequence: CASSQGLNYGYTF. J is TRBJ1-2 and V is TRBV3-1 (or the pseudogene TRBV3-2); D gene uncertain. V was shortened by 1 base and J by 2 bases, with 5 bases between the two germline ends. This CDR3 comprises 13 residues. The germline gives CDR1 LGHDT, CDR2 YNNKEL (reference sequence).

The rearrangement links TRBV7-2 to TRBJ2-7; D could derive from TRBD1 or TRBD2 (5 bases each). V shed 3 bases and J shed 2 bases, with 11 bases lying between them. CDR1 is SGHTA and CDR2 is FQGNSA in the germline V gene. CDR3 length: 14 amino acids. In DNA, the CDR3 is TGTGCCAGCAGCTTCTCCGAGGGACCCTACGAGCAGTACTTC. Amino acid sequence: CASSFSEGPYEQYF.

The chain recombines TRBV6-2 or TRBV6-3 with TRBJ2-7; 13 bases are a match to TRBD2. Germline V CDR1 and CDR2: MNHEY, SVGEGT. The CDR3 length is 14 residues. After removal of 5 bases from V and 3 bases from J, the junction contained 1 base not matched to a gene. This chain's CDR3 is CASSRLAGGYEQYF. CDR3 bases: TGTGCCAGCAGTCGACTAGCGGGGGGCTACGAGCAGTACTTC.

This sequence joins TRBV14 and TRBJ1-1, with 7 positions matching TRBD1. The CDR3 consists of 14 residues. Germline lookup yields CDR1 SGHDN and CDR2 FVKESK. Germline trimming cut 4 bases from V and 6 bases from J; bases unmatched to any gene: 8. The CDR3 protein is CASSREQGTPEAFF. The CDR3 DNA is TGTGCCAGCAGCCGCGAACAGGGGACCCCTGAAGCTTTCTTT.

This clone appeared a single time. The CDR3 bases are TGCAGCGTTGGGACAAGGTTGAACACTGAAGCTTTCTTT. Amino acids: CSVGTRLNTEAFF. This sequence joins TRBV29-1 and TRBJ1-1, with a possible D match to TRBD1 (5 bases). CDR1 and CDR2 (germline): SQVTM, ANQGSEA. The CDR3 runs to 13 residues. V dropped 4 bases and J dropped 0 bases, with 9 bases sitting between them.

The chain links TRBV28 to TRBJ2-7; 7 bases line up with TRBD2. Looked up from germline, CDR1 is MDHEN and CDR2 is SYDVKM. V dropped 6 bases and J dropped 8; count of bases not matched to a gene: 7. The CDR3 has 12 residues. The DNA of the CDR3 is TGTGCCAGCAGCCTCACTAGCGACCAGCAGTACTTC. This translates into CASSLTSDQQYF.

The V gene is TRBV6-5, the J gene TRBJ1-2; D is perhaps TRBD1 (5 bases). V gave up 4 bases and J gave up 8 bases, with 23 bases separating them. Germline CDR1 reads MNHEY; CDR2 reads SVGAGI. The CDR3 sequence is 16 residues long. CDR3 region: CASSFDGTRRLKGYTF. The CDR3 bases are TGTGCCAGCAGTTTCGATGGGACCCGGCGGTTAAAGGGCTACACCTTC.

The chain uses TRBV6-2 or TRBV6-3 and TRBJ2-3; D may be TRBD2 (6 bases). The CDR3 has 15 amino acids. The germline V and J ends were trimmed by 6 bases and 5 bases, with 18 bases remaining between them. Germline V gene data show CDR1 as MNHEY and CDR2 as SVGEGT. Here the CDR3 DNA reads TGTGCCAGCAGCCTCGGGACTGCGGGGAGAGATACGCAGTATTTT. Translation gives CASSLGTAGRDTQYF.

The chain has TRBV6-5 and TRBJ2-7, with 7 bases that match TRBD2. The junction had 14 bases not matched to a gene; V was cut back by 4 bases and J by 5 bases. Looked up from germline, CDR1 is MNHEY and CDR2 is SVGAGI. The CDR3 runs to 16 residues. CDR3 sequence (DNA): TGTGCCAGCAGTTCCGTCCCCTGGGAGGGAGTCCACGAGCAGTACTTC. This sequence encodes CASSSVPWEGVHEQYF.

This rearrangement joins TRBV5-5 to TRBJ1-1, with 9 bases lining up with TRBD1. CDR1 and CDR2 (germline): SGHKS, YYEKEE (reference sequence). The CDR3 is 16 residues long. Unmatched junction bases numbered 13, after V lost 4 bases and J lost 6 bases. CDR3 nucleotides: TGTGCCAGCAGCGTTGGGACCGGGACAGGGTGGGCTGAAGCTTTCTTT. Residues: CASSVGTGTGWAEAFF.

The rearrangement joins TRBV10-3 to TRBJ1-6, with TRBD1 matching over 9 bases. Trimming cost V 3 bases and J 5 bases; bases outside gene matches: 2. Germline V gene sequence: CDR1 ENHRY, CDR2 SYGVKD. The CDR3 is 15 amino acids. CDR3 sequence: CAISEQGADNSPLHF. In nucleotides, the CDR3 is TGTGCCATCAGTGAACAGGGGGCTGATAATTCACCCCTCCACTTT.

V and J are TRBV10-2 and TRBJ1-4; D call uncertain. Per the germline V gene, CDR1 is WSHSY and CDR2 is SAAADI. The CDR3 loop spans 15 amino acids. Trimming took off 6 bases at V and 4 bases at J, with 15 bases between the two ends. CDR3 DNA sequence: TGCGCCAGCAGACCCACGCAGGCGTTTAATGAAAAACTGTTTTTT. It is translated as CASRPTQAFNEKLFF.

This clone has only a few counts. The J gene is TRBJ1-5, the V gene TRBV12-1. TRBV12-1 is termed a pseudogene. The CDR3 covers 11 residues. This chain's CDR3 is CASSGDQPQHF. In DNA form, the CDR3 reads TGTGCCAGCAGTGGGGATCAGCCCCAGCATTTT.

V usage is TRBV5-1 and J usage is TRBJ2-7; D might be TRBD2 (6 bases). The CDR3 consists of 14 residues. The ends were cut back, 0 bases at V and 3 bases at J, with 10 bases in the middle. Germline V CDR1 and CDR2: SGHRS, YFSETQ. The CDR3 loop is CASSLGRDFYEQYF. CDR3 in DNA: TGCGCCAGCAGCTTGGGGAGGGACTTCTACGAGCAGTACTTC.

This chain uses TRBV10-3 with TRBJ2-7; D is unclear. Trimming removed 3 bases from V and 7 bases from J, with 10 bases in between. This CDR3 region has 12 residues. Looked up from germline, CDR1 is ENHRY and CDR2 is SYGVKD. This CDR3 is CAISEGSREQYF. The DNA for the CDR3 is TGTGCCATCAGTGAAGGGTCTAGAGAGCAGTACTTC.

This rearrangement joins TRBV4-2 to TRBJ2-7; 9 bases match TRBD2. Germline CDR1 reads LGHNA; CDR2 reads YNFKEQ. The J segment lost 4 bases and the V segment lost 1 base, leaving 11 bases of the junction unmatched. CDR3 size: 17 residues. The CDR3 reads CASSQGPGGAGGYEQYF. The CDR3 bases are TGTGCCAGCAGCCAAGGCCCGGGGGGAGCGGGGGGTTACGAGCAGTACTTC.

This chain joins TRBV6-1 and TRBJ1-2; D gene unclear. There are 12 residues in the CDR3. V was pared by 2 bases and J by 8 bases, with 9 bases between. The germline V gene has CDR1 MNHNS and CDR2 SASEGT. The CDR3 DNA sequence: TGTGCCAGCAGTGAATTTCGAGGGGGCTACACCTTC. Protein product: CASSEFRGGYTF.

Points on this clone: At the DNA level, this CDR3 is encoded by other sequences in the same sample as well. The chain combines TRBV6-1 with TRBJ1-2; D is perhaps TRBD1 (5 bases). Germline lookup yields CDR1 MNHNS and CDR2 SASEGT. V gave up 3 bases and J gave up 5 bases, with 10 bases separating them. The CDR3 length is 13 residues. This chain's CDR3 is CASSELTDYGYTF. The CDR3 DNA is TGTGCCAGCAGTGAGTTGACAGATTATGGCTACACCTTC.

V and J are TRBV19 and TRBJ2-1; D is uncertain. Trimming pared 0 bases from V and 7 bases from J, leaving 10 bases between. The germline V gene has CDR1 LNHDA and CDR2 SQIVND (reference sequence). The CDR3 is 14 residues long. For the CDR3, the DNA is TGTGCCAGTAGTATAGATCGCTCGTGGAATGAGCAGTTCTTC. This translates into CASSIDRSWNEQFF.

The CDR3 nucleotides are TGTGCCAGCAGTGGCGGACAGGGAAACACCATATATTTT. Translation: CASSGGQGNTIYF. This chain joins TRBV6-6 and TRBJ1-3, with D possibly being TRBD1 (6 bases). This CDR3 is built from 13 residues. V lost 5 bases, J lost 4 bases, and 9 bases lay in between. Germline V lookup: CDR1 MNHNY, CDR2 SVGAGI (reference sequence).

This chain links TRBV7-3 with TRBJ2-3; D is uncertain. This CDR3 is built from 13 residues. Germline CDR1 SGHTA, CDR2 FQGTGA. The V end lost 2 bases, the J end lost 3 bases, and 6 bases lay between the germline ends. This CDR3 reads CASSLGPTDTQYF. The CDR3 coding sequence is TGTGCCAGCAGCTTAGGCCCTACAGATACGCAGTATTTT.

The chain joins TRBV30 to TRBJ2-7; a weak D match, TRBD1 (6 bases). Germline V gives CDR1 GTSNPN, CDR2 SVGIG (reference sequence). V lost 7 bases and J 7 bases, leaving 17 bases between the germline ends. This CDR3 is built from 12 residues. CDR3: CALEDRFGEQYF. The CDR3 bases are TGTGCCTTGGAAGACAGGTTCGGTGAGCAGTACTTC.

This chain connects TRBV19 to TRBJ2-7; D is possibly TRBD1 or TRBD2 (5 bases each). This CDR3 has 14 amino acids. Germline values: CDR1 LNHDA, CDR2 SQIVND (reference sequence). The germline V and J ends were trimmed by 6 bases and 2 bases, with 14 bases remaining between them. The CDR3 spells CASSRGTGTYEQYF. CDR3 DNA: TGTGCCAGTAGCCGTGGGACGGGGACCTACGAGCAGTACTTC. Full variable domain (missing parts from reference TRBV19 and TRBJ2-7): DGGITQSPKYLFRKEGQNVTLSCEQNLNHDAMYWYRQDPGQGLRLIYYSQIVNDFQKGDIAEGYSVSREKKESFPLTVTSAQKNPTAFYLCASSRGTGTYEQYFGPGTRLTVT.

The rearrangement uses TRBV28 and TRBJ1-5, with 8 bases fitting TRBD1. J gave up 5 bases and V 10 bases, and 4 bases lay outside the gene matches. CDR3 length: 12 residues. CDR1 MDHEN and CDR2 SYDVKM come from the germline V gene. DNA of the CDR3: TGTGCCATCCGACAGGGGCATCAGCCCCAGCATTTT. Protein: CAIRQGHQPQHF.

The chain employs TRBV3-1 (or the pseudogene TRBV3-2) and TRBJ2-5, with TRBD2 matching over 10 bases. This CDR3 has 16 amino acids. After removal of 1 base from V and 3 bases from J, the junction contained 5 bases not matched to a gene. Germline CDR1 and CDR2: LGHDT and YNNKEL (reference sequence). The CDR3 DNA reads TGTGCCAGCAGCCAAGTTACTAGCGGGGTGGAAGAGACCCAGTACTTC. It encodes CASSQVTSGVEETQYF.